This entry lists 18 T cell receptor beta chains sequenced from one sample in a study of blood T cells in healthy people across ages. The authors ran a second PCR of about 6 to 11 cycles using a sample-barcoded 5' primer and a J-beta primer mix. TCRdb processed the 5' RACE reads anew with MiXCR; each CDR3 protein has one entry. Here the sample spans 450,000 to 700,000 distinct CDR3 sequences, 25% to 30% being singletons. Input material: blood. The source of these receptors is a woman aged 70-85 years in good health.

The table lists this clonotype with a few counts. The rearrangement uses TRBV7-2 and TRBJ2-2; 8 positions match TRBD1. With V trimmed by 0 bases and J by 5 bases, 2 bases remained unmatched. Germline loops: CDR1 SGHTA, CDR2 FQGNSA. The CDR3 has 15 residues. The CDR3 sequence is CASSLAQGATGELFF. In nucleotides, the CDR3 is TGTGCCAGCAGCTTAGCCCAGGGGGCTACCGGGGAGCTGTTTTTT.

This clonotype was seen only a few times. V usage is TRBV7-6 and J usage is TRBJ2-3; D gene uncertain. CDR3 size: 15 residues. Per the germline V gene, CDR1 is SGHVS and CDR2 is FNYEAQ. Deletions cut 2 bases from V and 0 bases from J, with 9 bases between. The CDR3 DNA reads TGTGCCAGCAGCTTATTCGCCACTAGCACAGATACGCAGTATTTT. Translating gives CASSLFATSTDTQYF.

The gene calls are TRBV5-1 and TRBJ2-7; 10 bases fit TRBD1. V was clipped by 4 bases and J by 5 bases; unmatched bases: 6. Per germline, CDR1 SGHRS and CDR2 YFSETQ. The CDR3 consists of 14 residues. In DNA form, the CDR3 reads TGCGCCAGCAGCGCGACCGGACAGGGGGACGAGCAGTACTTC. Its translation is CASSATGQGDEQYF.

The rearrangement joins TRBV19 to TRBJ2-3; TRBD2 matches 15 bases. Germline V gene lookup returns CDR1 LNHDA and CDR2 SQIVND (reference sequence). This CDR3 region has 16 residues. J lost 6 bases, V lost 5 bases, and 6 bases had no gene match. In DNA, the CDR3 is TGTGCCAGTAGTGCCAGGACTAGCGGGAGGGTCGATACGCAGTATTTT. Translating it yields CASSARTSGRVDTQYF.

The chain couples TRBV12-3 or TRBV12-4 to TRBJ2-1, with 10 bases identical to TRBD2. V trimming: 7 bases; J trimming: 8 bases; junction bases outside the gene matches: 11. The CDR3 is 15 residues long. CDR3 coding DNA: TGTGCCAGCATAAAGCGGGGGGGCGTCGAGGATGAGCAGTTCTTC. Its translation is CASIKRGGVEDEQFF.

This clonotype was seen a few times. This chain joins TRBV2 and TRBJ2-1; TRBD2 aligns across 7 bases. The better agreement between TRBJ2-7 and the DNA end casts doubt on the J call. The CDR3 spans 14 residues. In germline, CDR1 is SNHLY, CDR2 FYNNEI. The chain's CDR3 is CASSISGGEGEQYF. CDR3 nucleotide sequence: TGTGCCAGCAGTATATCCGGAGGGGAGGGCGAGCAGTACTTC.

This clonotype was seen only a few times. The V gene is TRBV5-1, the J gene TRBJ2-3, with D possibly being TRBD1 (5 bases). Germline CDR1 SGHRS, CDR2 YFSETQ. Trimming left V 0 bases short and J 1 base short, with 21 bases between. The CDR3 length is 19 residues. The CDR3 here is CASSLALTRQPIGTDTQYF. CDR3 DNA sequence: TGCGCCAGCAGCTTGGCCTTGACGAGACAGCCCATCGGCACAGATACGCAGTATTTT.

This clonotype was seen at least ten times. V gene TRBV4-1 combines with J gene TRBJ1-6; D unclear. Looked up from germline, CDR1 is MGHRA and CDR2 is YSYEKL. CDR3 length: 16 amino acids. With 0 bases removed from V and 6 bases from J, the gap between germline ends came to 12 bases. In DNA form, the CDR3 reads TGCGCCAGCAGCCAAGATCGACGTAGGACTAATTCACCCCTCCACTTT. Encoded protein: CASSQDRRRTNSPLHF.

This clonotype was observed a handful of times. The V call is TRBV4-2, the J call TRBJ1-4; D gene ambiguous. There are 17 residues in the CDR3. Trimming cost V 1 base and J 0 bases, with 12 bases left between them. The germline gives CDR1 LGHNA, CDR2 YNFKEQ. The CDR3 reads CASSQGPKAATNEKLFF. DNA for the CDR3: TGTGCCAGCAGCCAAGGCCCGAAGGCGGCAACTAATGAAAAACTGTTTTTT.

This clonotype occurred many times. The CDR3 sequence is CASRTYSGNEKLFF. The DNA of the CDR3 is TGCGCCAGCAGGACATATTCGGGGAATGAAAAACTGTTTTTT. V and J are TRBV5-1 and TRBJ1-4; D not resolved. The CDR3 is made up of 14 amino acids. V shed 5 bases and J shed 5 bases, with 13 bases lying between them. Germline V CDR1 and CDR2: SGHRS, YFSETQ.

This clonotype was observed a few times. The chain recombines TRBV4-3 with TRBJ2-3, with unresolved D. Trimming removed 0 bases at V and 2 bases at J, with 15 bases between. The CDR3 covers 17 residues. The germline V gene has CDR1 LGHNA and CDR2 YSLEER. As DNA, the CDR3 is TGCGCCAGCAGCCAAGATTGGGCGACCAGTAACACAGATACGCAGTATTTT. Protein sequence: CASSQDWATSNTDTQYF.

This clonotype has just a few counts. The V and J genes are TRBV7-2 and TRBJ2-1; 9 nucleotides align to TRBD1. Judging by the DNA end, TRBJ2-7 fits better; the J call may be wrong. There are 15 residues in the CDR3. Germline loops: CDR1 SGHTA, CDR2 FQGNSA. This CDR3 is CASSLTGTGYYEQYF. The CDR3, as DNA: TGTGCCAGCAGCCTAACCGGGACAGGGTACTACGAGCAGTACTTC.

This clonotype was recorded a few times. The chain carries TRBV27 and TRBJ1-6; D is unclear. Germline CDR1 reads MNHEY; CDR2 reads SMNVEV (reference sequence). The V gene lost 8 bases and the J gene lost 13 bases, with 21 bases spanning the gap. CDR3 length: 14 amino acids. This CDR3 reads CASGRPGQGGPLHF. CDR3 coding DNA: TGTGCCAGCGGACGGCCGGGTCAAGGAGGGCCCCTCCACTTT.

This clonotype has only a few counts. The V and J genes are TRBV7-8 and TRBJ2-5, with unresolved D. The J call may not be correct, given that the DNA end is closer to TRBJ2-7. The CDR3 is made up of 14 amino acids. From germline, CDR1 is SGHVS and CDR2 FQNEAQ. CDR3 nucleotides: TGTGCCAGCAGCCCGCAACCTGGGTCCTACGAGCAGTACTTC. Protein: CASSPQPGSYEQYF.

This clonotype was counted ten times or more. The chain is built from TRBV29-1 and TRBJ2-7, with D perhaps TRBD1 (5 bases). The V end was cut by 4 bases, the J end by 6 bases, with 16 bases between. The CDR3 covers 13 residues. CDR1 is SQVTM, CDR2 ANQGSEA, per germline. The CDR3 reads CSVVNQGIPEQYF. CDR3 nucleotides: TGCAGCGTTGTCAACCAGGGTATCCCCGAGCAGTACTTC.

The rearrangement uses TRBV3-1 and TRBJ2-6, with D tentatively TRBD2 (5 bases). The germline V gene has CDR1 LGHDT and CDR2 YNNKEL (reference sequence). This CDR3 is built from 15 residues. The ends were cut back, 1 base at V and 5 bases at J, with 9 bases in the middle. CDR3 amino acids: CASSQVAGRANVLTF. CDR3 bases: TGTGCCAGCAGCCAAGTGGCGGGTCGGGCCAACGTCCTGACTTTC. Drawing the rest from reference TRBV3-1 and TRBJ2-6, the complete variable domain is DTAVSQTPKYLVTQMGNDKSIKCEQNLGHDTMYWYKQDSKKFLKIMFSYNNKELIINETVPNRFSPKSPDKAHLNLHINSLELGDSAVYFCASSQVAGRANVLTFGAGSRLTVL.

As to this clonotype: An end of the junction differs from the germline gene, which may be a read error. The chain links TRBV6-6 to TRBJ2-5; possible D gene TRBD2, 7 bases. This CDR3 region has 13 residues. CDR1 and CDR2 from the germline V gene are MNHNY and SVGAGI (reference sequence). The CDR3 here is CASREGGQGTQYF. The CDR3 DNA is TGTGCCAGCAGGGAGGGGGGGCAAGGGACCCAGTACTTC.

This clonotype was picked up many times. V and J are TRBV7-3 and TRBJ1-4, with a tentative D call TRBD1 (5 bases). Germline CDR1 SGHTA, CDR2 FQGTGA. Trimming removed 0 bases from V and 7 bases from J, with 9 bases in between. CDR3 length equals 14 residues. The CDR3 reads CASSLTQGTEKLFF. As DNA, the CDR3 is TGTGCCAGCAGCTTAACTCAGGGTACTGAAAAACTGTTTTTT.